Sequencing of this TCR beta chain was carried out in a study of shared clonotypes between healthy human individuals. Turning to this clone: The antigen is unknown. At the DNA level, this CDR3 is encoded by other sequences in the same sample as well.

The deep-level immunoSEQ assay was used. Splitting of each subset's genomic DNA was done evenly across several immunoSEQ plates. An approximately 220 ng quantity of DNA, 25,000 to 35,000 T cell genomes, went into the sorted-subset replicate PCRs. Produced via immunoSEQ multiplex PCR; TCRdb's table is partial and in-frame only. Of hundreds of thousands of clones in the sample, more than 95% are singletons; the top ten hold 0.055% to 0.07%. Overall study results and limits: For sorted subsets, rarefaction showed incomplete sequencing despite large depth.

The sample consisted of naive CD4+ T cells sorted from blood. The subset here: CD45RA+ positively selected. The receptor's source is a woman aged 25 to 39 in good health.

This CDR3 reads CASSLAGGIYEQYF. The DNA of the CDR3 is TGTGCCAGCAGTTTGGCGGGGGGGATCTACGAGCAGTACTTC. V gene TRBV28 combines with J gene TRBJ2-7; 9 nucleotides agree with TRBD2. Germline CDR1 is MDHEN and CDR2 is SYDVKM. The ends lost 3 bases at V and 3 bases at J; junction bases unmatched: 3. This CDR3 is built from 14 residues.